This T cell receptor (beta chain) was sequenced for a study of cytomegalovirus exposure and HLA in healthy donors. This clone was observed a handful of times. Its antigen remains unidentified. Researchers ran the PCR with 60 Vbeta and 13 Jbeta primers. Assay: immunoSEQ multiplex PCR; the TCRdb copy retains only in-frame clones and omits some. The table includes 95,000 to 150,000 clones, about 10% detected once. Findings of the study overall: Analyzed later, most CMV-associated TCR beta chains appeared HLA-restricted. Later genetic work tied a missense DCLRE1C variant to beta-chain V and J trimming.

The source of this sequence is a woman under 30 in good health and CMV-seropositive. The sample was PBMCs.

DNA for the CDR3: TGTGCCAGCAGCTCCCTGGACTCATCCTACAATGAGCAGTTCTTC. Its protein is CASSSLDSSYNEQFF. The chain links TRBV7-8 to TRBJ2-1, with a weak D call TRBD2 (5 bases). This CDR3 spans 15 amino acids. Per the germline V gene, CDR1 is SGHVS and CDR2 is FQNEAQ. Trimming cost V 4 bases and J 1 base, with 11 bases left between them.